The 9 T cell receptor beta chains below were found in one sample sequenced in a study of blood T cell repertoires in COVID-19. The data were produced by immunoSEQ multiplex PCR, yet TCRdb's version contains in-frame clones alone and is incomplete. Among 110,000 or so clones listed, around 83% were seen once. Sequenced input: peripheral blood. These receptors were collected from a woman in her sixties or seventies with COVID-19, enrolled during active disease.

The genes are TRBV18 and TRBJ1-6; 8 nucleotides line up with TRBD1. The CDR3 is 14 amino acids. The junction had 3 bases not matched to a gene; V was cut back by 6 bases and J by 5 bases. Per germline, CDR1 KGHSH and CDR2 LQKENI. The CDR3 region has the DNA TGTGCCAGCTCGCCGACAGGGGATAATTCACCCCTCCACTTT. Residues: CASSPTGDNSPLHF. Full variable domain (rest looked up from reference TRBV18 and TRBJ1-6): NAGVMQNPRHLVRRRGQEARLRCSPMKGHSHVYWYRQLPEEGLKFMVYLQKENIIDESGMPKERFSAEFPKEGPSILRIQQVVRGDSAAYFCASSPTGDNSPLHFGNGTRLTVT.

The gene calls are TRBV7-8 and TRBJ1-1; 8 positions agree with TRBD1. There are 16 residues in the CDR3. Germline CDR1 reads SGHVS; CDR2 reads FQNEAQ. Germline trimming cut 0 bases from V and 1 base from J; bases unmatched to any gene: 4. The CDR3 DNA is TGTGCCAGCAGCTTAGCCAGGGACAGGACGAACACTGAAGCTTTCTTT. Protein sequence: CASSLARDRTNTEAFF. Using reference TRBV7-8 and TRBJ1-1 for the parts outside the CDR3, the full variable domain is GAGVSQSPRYKVAKRGQDVALRCDPISGHVSLFWYQQALGQGPEFLTYFQNEAQLDKSGLPSDRFFAERPEGSVSTLKIQRTQQEDSAVYLCASSLARDRTNTEAFFGQGTRLTVV.

The chain is built from TRBV5-4 and TRBJ1-1; perhaps TRBD1 as D (6 bases). There are 17 residues in the CDR3. Per the germline V gene, CDR1 is SGHNT and CDR2 is YYREEE (reference sequence). The V and J ends lost 2 bases and 0 bases respectively, with 17 bases between them. The CDR3 here is CASSFGGQGIMNTEAFF. DNA for the CDR3: TGTGCCAGCAGCTTTGGGGGCCAGGGCATCATGAACACTGAAGCTTTCTTT.

This clone occurred once. This chain uses TRBV11-1 with TRBJ2-7; 8 bases are a match to TRBD1. CDR1 and CDR2 from the germline V gene are SGHAT and FQDESV (reference sequence). The CDR3 contains 15 residues. The junction had 4 bases not matched to a gene; V was cut back by 1 base and J by 2 bases. This chain's CDR3 is CASSLDGQGTYEQYF. CDR3 nucleotide sequence: TGTGCCAGCAGCTTAGATGGACAGGGTACCTACGAGCAGTACTTC.

CDR3 DNA: TGCGCCAGCAGCTTTAGCGGGGGCCTCACAGATACGCAGTATTTT. It codes for CASSFSGGLTDTQYF. The V and J genes are TRBV5-1 and TRBJ2-3; 9 positions agree with TRBD2. Germline V gene sequence: CDR1 SGHRS, CDR2 YFSETQ. With 2 bases clipped from V and 2 bases from J, the junction kept 3 bases outside the gene matches. The CDR3 has 15 residues.

The rearrangement joins TRBV4-1 to TRBJ1-1, with TRBD1 as a possible D gene (5 bases). Trimming shortened V by 8 bases and J by 1 base, and 17 bases separated the two germline ends. The CDR3 covers 15 residues. Germline-derived CDR1 and CDR2 are MGHRA and YSYEKL. The CDR3 sequence: CASSIGGARNTEAFF. In DNA form, the CDR3 reads TGCGCCAGCTCCATAGGCGGGGCACGGAACACTGAAGCTTTCTTT.

The DNA for the CDR3 is TGTGCCAGCAGCCCACGAACGGGACAGGGGAAAAATGAAAAACTGTTTTTT. Protein product: CASSPRTGQGKNEKLFF. The chain combines TRBV5-4 with TRBJ1-4, with TRBD1 matching over 10 bases. Germline CDR1 reads SGHNT; CDR2 reads YYREEE (reference sequence). This CDR3 is built from 17 residues. Trimming took 4 bases from V and 5 from J; bases not matched to a gene: 11.

This clone was recorded once. The chain uses TRBV18 and TRBJ2-1; 12 bases map to TRBD2. The length of the CDR3 is 16 residues. CDR1 and CDR2 (germline): KGHSH, LQKENI. J lost 15 bases, V lost 3 bases, and 15 bases had no gene match. The CDR3 reads CASSPQSSGGAFPPFF. The DNA of the CDR3 is TGTGCCAGCTCACCCCAGTCTAGCGGGGGGGCCTTCCCCCCGTTCTTC.

The genes are TRBV6-2 or TRBV6-3 and TRBJ1-2; D remains unclear. Deletions cut 0 bases from V and 4 bases from J, with 12 bases between. Germline V CDR1 and CDR2: MNHEY, SVGEGT. The CDR3 extends over 15 amino acids. The DNA for the CDR3 is TGTGCCAGCAGTTACTCGAGTGAACCGCCCTATGGCTACACCTTC. It yields the protein CASSYSSEPPYGYTF.